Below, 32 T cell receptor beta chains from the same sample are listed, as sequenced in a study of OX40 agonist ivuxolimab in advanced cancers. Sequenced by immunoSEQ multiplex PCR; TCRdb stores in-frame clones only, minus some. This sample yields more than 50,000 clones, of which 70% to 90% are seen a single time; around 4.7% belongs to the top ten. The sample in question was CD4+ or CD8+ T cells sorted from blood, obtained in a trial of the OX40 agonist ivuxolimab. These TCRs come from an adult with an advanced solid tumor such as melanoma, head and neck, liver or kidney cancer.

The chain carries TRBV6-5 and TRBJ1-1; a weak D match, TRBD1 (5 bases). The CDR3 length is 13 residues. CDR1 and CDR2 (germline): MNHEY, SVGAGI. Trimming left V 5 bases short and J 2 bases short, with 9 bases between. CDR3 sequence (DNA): TGTGCCAGCAGTAGGGACGATAACACTGAAGCTTTCTTT. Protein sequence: CASSRDDNTEAFF.

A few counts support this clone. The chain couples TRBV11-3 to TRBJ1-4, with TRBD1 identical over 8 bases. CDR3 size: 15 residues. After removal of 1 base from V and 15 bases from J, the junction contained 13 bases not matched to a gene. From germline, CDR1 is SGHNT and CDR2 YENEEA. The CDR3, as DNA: TGTGCCAGCAGCTTAGCGATAGGACAGGGACAATCGGTGTTTTTT. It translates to CASSLAIGQGQSVFF.

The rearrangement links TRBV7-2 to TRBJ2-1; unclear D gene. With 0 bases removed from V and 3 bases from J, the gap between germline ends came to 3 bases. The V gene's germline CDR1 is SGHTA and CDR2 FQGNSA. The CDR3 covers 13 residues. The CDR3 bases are TGTGCCAGCAGCTTAGCCAGCTACAATGAGCAGTTCTTC. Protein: CASSLASYNEQFF.

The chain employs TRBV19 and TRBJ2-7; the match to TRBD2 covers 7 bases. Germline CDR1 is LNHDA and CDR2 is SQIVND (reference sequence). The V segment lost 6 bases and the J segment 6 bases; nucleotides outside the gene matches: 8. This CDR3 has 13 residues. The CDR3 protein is CASSFQGGSEQYF. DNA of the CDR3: TGTGCCAGTAGCTTCCAGGGCGGGAGCGAGCAGTACTTC.

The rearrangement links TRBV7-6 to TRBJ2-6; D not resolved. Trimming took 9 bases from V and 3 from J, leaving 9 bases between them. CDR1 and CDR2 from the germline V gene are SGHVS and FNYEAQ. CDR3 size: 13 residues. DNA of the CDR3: TGTGCCAGTACGGGCGGTGGGGCCAACGTCCTGACTTTC. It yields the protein CASTGGGANVLTF.

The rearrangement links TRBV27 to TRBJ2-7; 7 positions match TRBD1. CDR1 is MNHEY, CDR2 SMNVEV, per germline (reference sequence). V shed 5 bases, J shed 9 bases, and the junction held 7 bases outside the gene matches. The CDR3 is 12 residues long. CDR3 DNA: TGTGCCAGCAGTCCCACAGGGGCCGGGCAGTACTTC. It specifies CASSPTGAGQYF.

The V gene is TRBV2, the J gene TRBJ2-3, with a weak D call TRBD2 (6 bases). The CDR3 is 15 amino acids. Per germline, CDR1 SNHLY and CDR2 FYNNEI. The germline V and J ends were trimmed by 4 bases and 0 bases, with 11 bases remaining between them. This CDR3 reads CASSVTRSSTDTQYF. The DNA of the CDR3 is TGTGCCAGCAGTGTGACTAGATCCAGCACAGATACGCAGTATTTT. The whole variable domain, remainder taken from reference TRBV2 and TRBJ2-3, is EPEVTQTPSHQVTQMGQEVILRCVPISNHLYFYWYRQILGQKVEFLVSFYNNEISEKSEIFDDQFSVERPDGSNFTLKIRSTKLEDSAMYFCASSVTRSSTDTQYFGPGTRLTVL.

The CDR3 reads CASSQIAGRSYNEQFF. The CDR3 DNA reads TGTGCCAGCAGCCAGATAGCGGGCCGCTCCTACAATGAGCAGTTCTTC. The V gene is TRBV16, the J gene TRBJ2-1, with TRBD2 identical over 7 bases. CDR1 is KGHSY and CDR2 is FQNENV in the germline V gene. With V trimmed by 3 bases and J by 0 bases, 5 bases remained unmatched. The CDR3 has 16 amino acids. Together with reference TRBV16 and TRBJ2-1, the CDR3 gives the full variable domain: GEEVAQTPKHLVRGEGQKAKLYCAPIKGHSYVFWYQQVLKNEFKFLISFQNENVFDETGMPKERFSAKCLPNSPCSLEIQATKLEDSAVYFCASSQIAGRSYNEQFFGPGTRLTVL.

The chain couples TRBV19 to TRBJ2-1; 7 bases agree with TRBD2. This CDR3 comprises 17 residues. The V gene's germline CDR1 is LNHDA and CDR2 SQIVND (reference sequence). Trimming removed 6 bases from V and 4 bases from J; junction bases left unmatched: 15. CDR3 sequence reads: CASSHKGRGTPYNEQFF. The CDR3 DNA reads TGTGCCAGTAGCCATAAAGGGCGGGGGACCCCGTACAATGAGCAGTTCTTC. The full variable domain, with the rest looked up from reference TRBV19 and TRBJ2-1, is DGGITQSPKYLFRKEGQNVTLSCEQNLNHDAMYWYRQDPGQGLRLIYYSQIVNDFQKGDIAEGYSVSREKKESFPLTVTSAQKNPTAFYLCASSHKGRGTPYNEQFFGPGTRLTVL.

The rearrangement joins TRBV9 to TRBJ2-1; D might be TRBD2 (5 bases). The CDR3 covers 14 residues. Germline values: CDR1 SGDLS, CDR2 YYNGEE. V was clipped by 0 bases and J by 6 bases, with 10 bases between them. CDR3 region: CASSVGGSVNEQFF. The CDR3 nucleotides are TGTGCCAGCAGCGTAGGTGGTAGCGTCAATGAGCAGTTCTTC. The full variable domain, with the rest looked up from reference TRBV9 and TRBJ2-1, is DSGVTQTPKHLITATGQRVTLRCSPRSGDLSVYWYQQSLDQGLQFLIQYYNGEERAKGNILERFSAQQFPDLHSELNLSSLELGDSALYFCASSVGGSVNEQFFGPGTRLTVL.

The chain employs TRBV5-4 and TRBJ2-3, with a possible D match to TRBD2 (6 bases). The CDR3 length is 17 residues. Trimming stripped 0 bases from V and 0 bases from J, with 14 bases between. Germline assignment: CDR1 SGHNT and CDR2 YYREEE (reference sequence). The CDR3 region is CASSLGDWFPSTDTQYF. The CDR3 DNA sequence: TGTGCCAGCAGCTTGGGGGACTGGTTCCCTAGCACAGATACGCAGTATTTT.

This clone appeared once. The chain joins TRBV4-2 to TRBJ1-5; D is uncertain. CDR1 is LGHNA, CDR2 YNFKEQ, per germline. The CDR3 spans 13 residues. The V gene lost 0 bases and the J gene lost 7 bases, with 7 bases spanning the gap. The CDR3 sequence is CASSQDLDQPQHF. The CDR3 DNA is TGTGCCAGCAGCCAAGACTTGGACCAGCCCCAGCATTTT.

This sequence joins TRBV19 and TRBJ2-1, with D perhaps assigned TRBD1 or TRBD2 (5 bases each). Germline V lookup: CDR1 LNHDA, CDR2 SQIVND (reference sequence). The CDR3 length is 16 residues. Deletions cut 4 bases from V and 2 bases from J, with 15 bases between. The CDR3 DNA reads TGTGCCAGTAGTACCTTGGGGACGTTCGCCTACAATGAGCAGTTCTTC. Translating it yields CASSTLGTFAYNEQFF.

The DNA for the CDR3 is TGTGCCAGTGCTGTGAATAGCGGGACGTACACAGATACGCAGTATTTT. As protein: CASAVNSGTYTDTQYF. The rearrangement links TRBV5-8 to TRBJ2-3; 8 bases match TRBD2. Germline V lookup: CDR1 SGHTS, CDR2 YDEGEE. The CDR3 is made up of 16 amino acids. Losses at the gene ends were 8 bases for V and 2 bases for J; bases not matched to a gene: 13.

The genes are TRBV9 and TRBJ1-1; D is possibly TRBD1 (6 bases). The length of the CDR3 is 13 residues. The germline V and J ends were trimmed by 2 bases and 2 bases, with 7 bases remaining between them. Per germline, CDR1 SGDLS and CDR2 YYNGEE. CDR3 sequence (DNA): TGTGCCAGCAGCGTGGACAGTAACACTGAAGCTTTCTTT. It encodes CASSVDSNTEAFF.

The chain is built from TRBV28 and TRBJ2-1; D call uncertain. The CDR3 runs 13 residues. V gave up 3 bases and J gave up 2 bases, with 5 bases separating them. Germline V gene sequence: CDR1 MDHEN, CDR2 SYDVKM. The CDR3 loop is CASSLGTYNEQFF. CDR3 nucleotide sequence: TGTGCCAGCAGTTTGGGTACCTACAATGAGCAGTTCTTC.

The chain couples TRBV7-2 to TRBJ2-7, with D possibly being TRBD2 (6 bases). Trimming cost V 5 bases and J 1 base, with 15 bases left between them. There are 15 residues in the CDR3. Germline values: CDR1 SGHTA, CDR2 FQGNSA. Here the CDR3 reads CASSPSGPSSYEQYF. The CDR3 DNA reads TGTGCCAGCAGCCCAAGCGGGCCCTCATCCTACGAGCAGTACTTC.

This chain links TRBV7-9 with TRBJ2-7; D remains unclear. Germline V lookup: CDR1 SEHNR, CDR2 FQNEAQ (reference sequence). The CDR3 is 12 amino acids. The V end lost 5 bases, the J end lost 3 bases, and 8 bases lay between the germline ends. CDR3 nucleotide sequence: TGTGCCAGCAGCCATGGGAACTACGAGCAGTACTTC. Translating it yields CASSHGNYEQYF.

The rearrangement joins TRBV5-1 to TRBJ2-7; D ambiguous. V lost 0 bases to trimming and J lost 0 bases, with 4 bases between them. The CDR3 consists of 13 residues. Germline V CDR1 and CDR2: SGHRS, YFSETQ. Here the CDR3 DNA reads TGCGCCAGCAGCTTGGGCGTCTCCTACGAGCAGTACTTC. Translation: CASSLGVSYEQYF.

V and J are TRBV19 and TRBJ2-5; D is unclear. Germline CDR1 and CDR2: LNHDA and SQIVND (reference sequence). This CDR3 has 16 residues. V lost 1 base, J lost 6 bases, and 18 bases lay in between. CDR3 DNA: TGTGCCAGTAGTATAGGGTTAGAGAGTAGGCTTAAGACCCAGTACTTC. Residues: CASSIGLESRLKTQYF.

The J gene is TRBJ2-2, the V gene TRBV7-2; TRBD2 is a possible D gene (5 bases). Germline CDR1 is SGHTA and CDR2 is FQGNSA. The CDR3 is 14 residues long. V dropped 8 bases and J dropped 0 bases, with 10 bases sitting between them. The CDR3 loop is CASGKDSNTGELFF. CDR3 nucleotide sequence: TGTGCCAGCGGAAAGGACTCGAACACCGGGGAGCTGTTTTTT.

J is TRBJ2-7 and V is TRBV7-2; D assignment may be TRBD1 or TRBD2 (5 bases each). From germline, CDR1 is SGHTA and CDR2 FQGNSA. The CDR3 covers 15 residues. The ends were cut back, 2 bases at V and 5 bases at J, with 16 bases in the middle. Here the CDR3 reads CASSLTGTNNNEQYF. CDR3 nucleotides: TGTGCCAGCAGCTTAACCGGGACGAATAACAACGAGCAGTACTTC.

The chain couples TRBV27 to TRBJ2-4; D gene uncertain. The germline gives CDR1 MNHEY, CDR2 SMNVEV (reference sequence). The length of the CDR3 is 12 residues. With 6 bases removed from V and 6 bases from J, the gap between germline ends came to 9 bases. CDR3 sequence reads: CASRGPGNIQYF. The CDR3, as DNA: TGTGCCAGCAGAGGCCCTGGAAACATTCAGTACTTC.

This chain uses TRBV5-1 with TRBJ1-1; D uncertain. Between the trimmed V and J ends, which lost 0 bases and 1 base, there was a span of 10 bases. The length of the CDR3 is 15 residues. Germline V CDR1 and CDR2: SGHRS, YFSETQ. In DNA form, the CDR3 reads TGCGCCAGCAGCTTGGAATTATCAGAGAACACTGAAGCTTTCTTT. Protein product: CASSLELSENTEAFF.

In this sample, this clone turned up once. CDR3 sequence (DNA): TGCGCCAGCAGTGAAAGCGGGACCTACGAGCAGTACTTC. Translation gives CASSESGTYEQYF. The chain joins TRBV4-1 to TRBJ2-7, with 7 bases aligning to TRBD2. Germline trimming cut 6 bases from V and 2 bases from J; bases unmatched to any gene: 4. Germline V lookup: CDR1 MGHRA, CDR2 YSYEKL. The CDR3 contains 13 residues.

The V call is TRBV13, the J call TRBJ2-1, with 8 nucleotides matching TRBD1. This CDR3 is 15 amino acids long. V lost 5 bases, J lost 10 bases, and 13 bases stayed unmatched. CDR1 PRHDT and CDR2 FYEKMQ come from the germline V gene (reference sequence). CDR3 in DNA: TGTGCCAGCAGCAAAGGACAGGGATGGGAATGGGAGCAGTTCTTC. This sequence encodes CASSKGQGWEWEQFF.

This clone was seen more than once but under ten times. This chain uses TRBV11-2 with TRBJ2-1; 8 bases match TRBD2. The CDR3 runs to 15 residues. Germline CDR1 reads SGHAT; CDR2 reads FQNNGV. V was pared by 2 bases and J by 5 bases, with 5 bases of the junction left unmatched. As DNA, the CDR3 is TGTGCCAGCAGCTTAAGCGGGAGCTTTAACAATGAGCAGTTCTTC. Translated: CASSLSGSFNNEQFF.

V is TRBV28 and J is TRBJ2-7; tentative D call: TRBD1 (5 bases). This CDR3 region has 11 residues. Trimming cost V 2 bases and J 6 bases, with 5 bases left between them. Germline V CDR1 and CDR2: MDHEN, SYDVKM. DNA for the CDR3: TGTGCCAGCAGTTTACAGGGCGAGCAGTACTTC. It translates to CASSLQGEQYF.

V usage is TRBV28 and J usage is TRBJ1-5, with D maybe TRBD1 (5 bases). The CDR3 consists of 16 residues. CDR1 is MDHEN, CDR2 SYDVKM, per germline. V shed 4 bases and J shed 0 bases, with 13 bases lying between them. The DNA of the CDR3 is TGTGCCAGCAGTTCCTGGGACGTTCGTAGCAATCAGCCCCAGCATTTT. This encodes CASSSWDVRSNQPQHF.

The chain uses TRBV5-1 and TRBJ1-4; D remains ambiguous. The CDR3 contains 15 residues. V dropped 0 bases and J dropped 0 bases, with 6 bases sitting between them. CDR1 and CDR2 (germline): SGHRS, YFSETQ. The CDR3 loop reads CASSLARSTNEKLFF. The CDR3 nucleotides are TGCGCCAGCAGCTTGGCCCGTTCAACTAATGAAAAACTGTTTTTT.

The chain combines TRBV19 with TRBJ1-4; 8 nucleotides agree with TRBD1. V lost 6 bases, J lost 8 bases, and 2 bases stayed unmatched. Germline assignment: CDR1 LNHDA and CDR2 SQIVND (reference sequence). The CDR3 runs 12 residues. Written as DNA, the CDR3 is TGTGCCAGTAGGGACAGGGAAGAAAAACTGTTTTTT. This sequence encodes CASRDREEKLFF.

The CDR3 loop reads CASSFPGTGINEQYF. The CDR3, as DNA: TGTGCCAGCAGCTTTCCCGGGACAGGGATAAACGAGCAGTACTTC. The J gene is TRBJ2-7, the V gene TRBV13; TRBD1 matches 9 bases. Trimming removed 3 bases from V and 5 bases from J; junction bases left unmatched: 8. This CDR3 region has 15 residues. Germline CDR1 PRHDT, CDR2 FYEKMQ (reference sequence).